The 19 T cell receptor beta chains presented below share a single source sample, sequenced in a study of T cells in Graves' hyperthyroidism and ophthalmopathy. There were TCR beta CDR3 regions amplified from RNA transcripts. HTBI primers were the set used in a first-round RT-PCR of the TCR CDR3. In TCRdb, the multiplex PCR reads were re-called with MiXCR into one record per CDR3 protein. This sample has roughly 530,000 distinct CDR3 sequences, with over 15% found just once. The sequencing input was blood. These receptors were obtained from a woman under 30 with Graves' ophthalmopathy.

Only a few counts were recorded for this clonotype. This chain connects TRBV19 to TRBJ1-6, with 7 bases matching TRBD1. Germline values: CDR1 LNHDA, CDR2 SQIVND (reference sequence). The ends lost 3 bases at V and 5 bases at J; junction bases unmatched: 4. This CDR3 is built from 15 residues. CDR3 in DNA: TGTGCCAGTAGTATCGGACAGGTGGATAATTCACCCCTCCACTTT. It translates to CASSIGQVDNSPLHF.

The rearrangement uses TRBV9 and TRBJ1-1; D possibly corresponds to TRBD1 (5 bases). The CDR3 loop spans 15 amino acids. Trimming removed 0 bases at V and 1 base at J, with 10 bases between. CDR1 is SGDLS, CDR2 YYNGEE, per germline. In DNA, the CDR3 is TGTGCCAGCAGCGTAGAACCCAGGGAGAACACTGAAGCTTTCTTT. It translates to CASSVEPRENTEAFF.

The chain joins TRBV5-1 to TRBJ2-3; 9 bases fit TRBD2. The ends lost 4 bases at V and 1 base at J; junction bases unmatched: 7. This CDR3 comprises 16 residues. Germline V gives CDR1 SGHRS, CDR2 YFSETQ. Here the CDR3 reads CASSTQRLAGTDTQYF. The CDR3 DNA sequence: TGCGCCAGCAGCACTCAGAGACTAGCGGGCACAGATACGCAGTATTTT. Supplemented by reference TRBV5-1 and TRBJ2-3, the full variable domain reads KAGVTQTPRYLIKTRGQQVTLSCSPISGHRSVSWYQQTPGQGLQFLFEYFSETQRNKGNFPGRFSGRQFSNSRSEMNVSTLELGDSALYLCASSTQRLAGTDTQYFGPGTRLTVL.

The chain couples TRBV19 to TRBJ2-7; the D gene is possibly TRBD2 (5 bases). The CDR3 is 13 amino acids. CDR1 is LNHDA and CDR2 is SQIVND in the germline V gene (reference sequence). V lost 2 bases and J lost 5, with 10 bases in between. The CDR3, as DNA: TGTGCCAGTAGTATAAGCGGTGGCAACGAGCAGTACTTC. This encodes CASSISGGNEQYF. Based on the CDR3 plus reference TRBV19 and TRBJ2-7, the full variable domain is DGGITQSPKYLFRKEGQNVTLSCEQNLNHDAMYWYRQDPGQGLRLIYYSQIVNDFQKGDIAEGYSVSREKKESFPLTVTSAQKNPTAFYLCASSISGGNEQYFGPGTRLTVT.

This clonotype was seen ten or more times. V and J are TRBV2 and TRBJ2-5; D unclear. V was clipped by 3 bases and J by 3 bases, with 2 bases between them. The CDR3 contains 11 residues. Germline values: CDR1 SNHLY, CDR2 FYNNEI. The DNA of the CDR3 is TGTGCCAGCAGTGAGGAAGAGACCCAGTACTTC. Protein: CASSEEETQYF. The whole variable domain, remainder taken from reference TRBV2 and TRBJ2-5, is EPEVTQTPSHQVTQMGQEVILRCVPISNHLYFYWYRQILGQKVEFLVSFYNNEISEKSEIFDDQFSVERPDGSNFTLKIRSTKLEDSAMYFCASSEEETQYFGPGTRLLVL.

This clonotype appeared a single time. This chain connects TRBV11-2 to TRBJ1-2, with TRBD1 identical over 7 bases. The V and J ends lost 3 bases and 7 bases, in that order; junction bases with no gene match: 2. The CDR3 is 12 residues long. Germline V lookup: CDR1 SGHAT, CDR2 FQNNGV. Written as DNA, the CDR3 is TGTGCCAGCAGCTTGACAGGGACTGGCTACACCTTC. Protein sequence: CASSLTGTGYTF.

This clonotype has a single count. No DNA is shown, since the ends of the CDR3 on it are uncertain; the CDR3 is the one TCRdb lists. The rearrangement links TRBV7-2 to TRBJ2-1; TRBD2, the table's D call, was not compared with the DNA. The germline V gene has CDR1 SGHTA and CDR2 FQGNSA. The CDR3 has 20 residues if both end residues are counted. CDR3 region: CASSFYICSASDQRDNEQFF.

Only a few counts were recorded for this clonotype. This chain uses TRBV10-3 with TRBJ1-1, with D perhaps matching TRBD1 (6 bases). The CDR3 length is 16 residues. Germline CDR1 ENHRY, CDR2 SYGVKD. V lost 2 bases and J lost 0, with 13 bases in between. The CDR3, as DNA: TGTGCCATCAGTGAGACACAGGGACCCATGAACACTGAAGCTTTCTTT. This translates into CAISETQGPMNTEAFF.

This chain joins TRBV5-5 and TRBJ2-5; tentatively, D is TRBD2 (7 bases). Germline lookup yields CDR1 SGHKS and CDR2 YYEKEE (reference sequence). The CDR3 has 15 residues. Trimming removed 3 bases at V and 2 bases at J, with 14 bases between. The CDR3 region is CASSYGGRRQETQYF. In DNA, the CDR3 is TGTGCCAGCAGCTACGGGGGGCGTCGGCAAGAGACCCAGTACTTC.

This clonotype has a count of ten or more. The chain has TRBV3-1 and TRBJ1-6, with no clear D. V was trimmed by 1 base and J by 0 bases, leaving 4 bases between them. The CDR3 runs to 15 residues. CDR1 is LGHDT, CDR2 YNNKEL, per germline (reference sequence). The CDR3 loop reads CASSQVYSYNSPLHF. DNA for the CDR3: TGTGCCAGCAGCCAAGTATACTCCTATAATTCACCCCTCCACTTT.

The chain joins TRBV20-1 to TRBJ2-7, with 7 bases that match TRBD1. The germline CDR1 and CDR2 sequences are DFQATT and SNEGSKA (reference sequence). V gave up 6 bases and J gave up 5 bases; unmatched junction bases: 10. The CDR3 has 13 amino acids. CDR3 amino acids: CSAAGGSRDEQYF. The DNA for the CDR3 is TGCAGTGCCGCAGGGGGTTCGCGGGACGAGCAGTACTTC.

This clonotype was picked up many times. The chain combines TRBV7-2 with TRBJ2-3; 8 bases map to TRBD1. CDR3 length: 15 residues. Trimming cost V 1 base and J 10 bases; bases outside gene matches: 10. The germline CDR1 and CDR2 sequences are SGHTA and FQGNSA. The CDR3 DNA sequence: TGTGCCAGCAGCTTAGGTCGGACAGGGAGGTGGGCGCAGTATTTT. It yields the protein CASSLGRTGRWAQYF.

The chain employs TRBV4-2 and TRBJ1-5; D remains unclear. Germline values: CDR1 LGHNA, CDR2 YNFKEQ. Trimming removed 0 bases from V and 2 bases from J, with 8 bases in between. The CDR3 has 15 amino acids. DNA of the CDR3: TGTGCCAGCAGCCAAGATGGCCGTCGCAATCAGCCCCAGCATTTT. Protein product: CASSQDGRRNQPQHF.

CDR3 protein: CASSRGTGTGNTIYF. The CDR3 bases are TGTGCCAGCAGCAGAGGGACAGGGACTGGAAACACCATATATTTT. This rearrangement joins TRBV5-6 to TRBJ1-3, with TRBD1 identical over 9 bases. This CDR3 has 15 residues. After removal of 4 bases from V and 2 bases from J, the junction contained 4 bases not matched to a gene. Germline-derived CDR1 and CDR2 are SGHDT and YYEEEE.

CDR3 sequence (DNA): TGTGCCAGCAGTACAGCCGGGACAGGGACGTCACCCCTCCACTTT. It codes for CASSTAGTGTSPLHF. The chain has TRBV12-3 or TRBV12-4 and TRBJ1-6; TRBD1 agrees at 9 bases. The ends lost 5 bases at V and 10 bases at J; junction bases unmatched: 9. The CDR3 extends over 15 amino acids.

A word on this clonotype: Being one base from a much bigger clone, this may be a read error. Lacking the conserved final phenylalanine or tryptophan, this CDR3 likely reflects a read error. The chain is built from TRBV27 and TRBJ1-2; D uncertain. Trimming shortened V by 3 bases and J by 0 bases, and 17 bases separated the two germline ends. CDR3 length: 17 amino acids. Germline CDR1 reads MNHEY; CDR2 reads SMNVEV (reference sequence). The CDR3 protein is CASSFSVGVLANYGYTS. DNA for the CDR3: TGTGCCAGCAGTTTTAGTGTTGGGGTCTTAGCTAACTATGGCTACACCTCC.

This clonotype has just a few counts. This chain joins TRBV19 and TRBJ1-2; a weak D match, TRBD1 (6 bases). CDR3 length: 16 residues. The ends were cut back, 3 bases at V and 3 bases at J, with 17 bases in the middle. CDR1 is LNHDA, CDR2 SQIVND, per germline (reference sequence). The CDR3 loop is CASSILRAPGDYGYTF. The CDR3 nucleotides are TGTGCCAGTAGTATTCTGCGGGCGCCAGGGGACTATGGCTACACCTTC.

This clonotype was observed a handful of times. This rearrangement joins TRBV19 to TRBJ2-7; 7 nucleotides match TRBD2. This CDR3 spans 14 amino acids. Trimming at V came to 5 bases and at J to 2 bases, leaving 6 bases not matched to a gene. Germline CDR1 and CDR2: LNHDA and SQIVND (reference sequence). The CDR3 DNA reads as TGTGCCAGTAGTGGACGGGGGGTAACCTACGAGCAGTACTTC. Amino acid sequence: CASSGRGVTYEQYF.

This clonotype occurred many times. The rearrangement uses TRBV12-3 or TRBV12-4 and TRBJ2-5; no reliable D call. Between the trimmed V and J ends, which lost 2 bases and 6 bases, there was a span of 13 bases. This CDR3 spans 14 amino acids. The CDR3 spells CASSLTTGMQTQYF. CDR3 nucleotide sequence: TGTGCCAGCAGTTTAACGACTGGTATGCAGACCCAGTACTTC.